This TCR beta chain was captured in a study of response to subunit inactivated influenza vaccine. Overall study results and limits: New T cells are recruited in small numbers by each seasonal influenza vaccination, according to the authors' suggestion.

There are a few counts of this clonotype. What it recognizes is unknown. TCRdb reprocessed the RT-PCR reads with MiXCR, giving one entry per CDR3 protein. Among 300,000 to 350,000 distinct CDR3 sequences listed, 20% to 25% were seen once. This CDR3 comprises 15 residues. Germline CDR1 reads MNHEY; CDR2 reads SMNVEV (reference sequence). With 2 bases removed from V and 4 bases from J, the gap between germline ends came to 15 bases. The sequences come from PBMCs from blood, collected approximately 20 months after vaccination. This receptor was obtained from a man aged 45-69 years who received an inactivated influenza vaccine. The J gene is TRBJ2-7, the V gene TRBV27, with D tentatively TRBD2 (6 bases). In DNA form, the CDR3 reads TGTGCCAGCAGTTTAGGGGGAGGCACCGTTTACGAGCAGTACTTC. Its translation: CASSLGGGTVYEQYF.